This is a list of T cell receptor beta chains from one sample in a study of T-cell reconstitution after alpha-beta-depleted transplantation in children. Using its own MiXCR run on the PCR reads, TCRdb lists one record per CDR3 protein. The sample gives a few hundred thousand distinct CDR3 sequences, roughly 11% of which show up once; approximately 28% is in the top ten. The sequences come from PBMCs, collected before TCRalphabeta/CD19-depleted stem cell transplant. These receptors were collected from a child younger than two with acute myeloid leukemia, due to receive a stem cell transplant. The CDR3 runs from the conserved cysteine through the conserved F or W. A D gene is named only where the DNA matches it firmly. The size of a clone is reported for some rows only, either as once, few or many, or as a class for expanded clones.

d_call j_call v_call clone_size cdr3_aa cdr3_nt
TRBD2 TRBJ2-1 TRBV6-7 - CASWGLARNNEQFF TGTGCCAGCTGGGGACTAGCGAGAAACAATGAGCAGTTCTTC
TRBD1 TRBJ1-4 TRBV28 many CASSFRDRGVRGVELFF TGTGCCAGCAGTTTCCGAGACAGGGGTGTTCGAGGTGTTGAACTGTTTTTT
TRBD1 TRBJ1-1 TRBV18 many CASSLDRGSEAFF TGTGCCAGCTCACTAGACAGGGGCTCTGAAGCTTTCTTT
TRBD2 TRBJ2-3 TRBV5-1 - CASSLATSGQPTDTQYF TGCGCCAGCAGCTTGGCTACTAGCGGGCAGCCCACAGATACGCAGTATTTT
- TRBJ2-7 TRBV5-1 many CASRNRDVPYEQYF TGCGCCAGCCGAAACCGGGACGTCCCCTACGAGCAGTACTTC
TRBD1 TRBJ2-7 TRBV5-1 many CASTSGTGLHEQYF TGCGCCAGCACTTCCGGGACAGGGTTGCACGAGCAGTACTTC
TRBD2 TRBJ2-3 TRBV25-1 - CASSGSSGSGTDTQYF TGTGCCAGCAGTGGATCAAGCGGGAGTGGCACAGATACGCAGTATTTT
- TRBJ2-5 TRBV15 many CATSRYGGGRAQETQYF TGTGCCACCAGCAGATATGGTGGGGGCCGGGCTCAAGAGACCCAGTACTTC
- TRBJ1-1 TRBV18 many CASSPPTGWAEAFF TGTGCCAGCTCACCGCCCACGGGGTGGGCTGAAGCTTTCTTT
TRBD2 TRBJ2-2 TRBV2 many CASKTGGPETGELFF TGTGCCAGCAAGACGGGAGGGCCGGAGACCGGGGAGCTGTTTTTT
- TRBJ1-2 TRBV11-1 - CSSSPGSYGYTF TGTTCCAGCTCCCCCGGCAGCTATGGCTACACCTTC
- TRBJ1-1 TRBV12-3/TRBV12-4 many CASSLGFGGRGLGNTEAFF TGTGCCAGCAGTTTGGGCTTCGGGGGCCGGGGGCTGGGGAACACTGAAGCTTTCTTT
- TRBJ2-3 TRBV7-2 few CASSLEPRDHLGGGQYF TGTGCCAGCAGCTTAGAGCCCCGGGACCACCTTGGGGGCGGGCAGTATTTT
- TRBJ2-1 TRBV11-2 many CASSTDGTLNEQFF TGTGCCAGCAGCACAGACGGGACTCTTAATGAGCAGTTCTTC
- TRBJ2-4 TRBV2 many CASSGKGNVAKNIQYF TGTGCCAGCAGTGGAAAGGGGAATGTGGCCAAAAACATTCAGTACTTC
- TRBJ2-7 TRBV28 many CASSLPHRDEQYF TGTGCCAGCAGCCTACCCCACAGGGACGAGCAGTACTTC
- TRBJ1-1 TRBV5-1 many CASSPMEQGTTEAFF TGCGCCAGCAGCCCAATGGAGCAGGGCACCACTGAAGCTTTCTTT
TRBD2 TRBJ2-4 TRBV20-1 few CSARGAGGPYVQYF TGCAGTGCTAGAGGGGCGGGAGGGCCGTACGTTCAGTACTTC
- TRBJ2-3 TRBV6-5 many CASSYAGSTDTQYF TGTGCCAGCAGTTATGCGGGGTCTACAGATACGCAGTATTTT
- TRBJ1-1 TRBV6-2/TRBV6-3 few CASSYMGETEAFF TGTGCCAGCAGTTACATGGGGGAGACTGAAGCTTTCTTT
TRBD1 TRBJ1-6 TRBV20-1 many CSARRTGGSPLHF TGCAGTGCTAGACGGACAGGGGGTTCACCCCTCCACTTT
TRBD1 TRBJ2-3 TRBV5-4 few CASSLGQGTSTDTQYF TGTGCCAGCAGCCTGGGACAGGGGACTAGCACAGATACGCAGTATTTT
- TRBJ1-1 TRBV5-1 many CASSARTDFSGTEAFF TGCGCCAGCAGCGCCAGGACAGACTTTTCCGGCACTGAAGCTTTCTTT
- TRBJ1-3 TRBV7-9 many CASSNRIADSGNTIYF TGTGCCAGCAGCAATCGAATCGCAGACTCTGGAAACACCATATATTTT
TRBD2 TRBJ2-1 TRBV5-1 many CASSLGLANYNEQFF TGCGCCAGCAGCTTGGGACTAGCGAACTACAATGAGCAGTTCTTC
- TRBJ1-5 TRBV12-3/TRBV12-4 many CASSAQGLWSNQPQHF TGTGCCAGCAGTGCCCAGGGGCTTTGGAGCAATCAGCCCCAGCATTTT
- TRBJ1-1 TRBV3-1 - CASSPIQGRGTEAFF TGTGCCAGCAGCCCGATACAGGGAAGAGGAACTGAAGCTTTCTTT
- TRBJ2-2 TRBV24-1 few CATSIGGDAGELFF TGTGCCACCAGTATTGGCGGGGATGCAGGGGAGCTGTTTTTT
- TRBJ2-3 TRBV5-1 many CASSLVGAGTTQYF TGCGCCAGCAGCTTGGTTGGGGCGGGGACCACGCAGTATTTT
- TRBJ1-1 TRBV3-1 few CASSQSTPWSTEAFF TGTGCCAGCAGCCAATCCACGCCCTGGAGCACTGAAGCTTTCTTT
- TRBJ1-1 TRBV20-1 many CSGRGGTEAFF TGCAGTGGTCGTGGGGGGACTGAAGCTTTCTTT
- TRBJ2-6 TRBV12-3/TRBV12-4 - CASSRGLSSGAHALTF TGTGCCAGCAGTCGGGGCTTATCCTCTGGGGCCCACGCCCTGACTTTC
- TRBJ2-1 TRBV20-1 many CSATGVVGKNEQFF TGCAGTGCTACAGGGGTGGTGGGGAAAAATGAGCAGTTCTTC
- TRBJ2-2 TRBV5-1 many CASQGVDTGELFF TGCGCCAGCCAAGGGGTTGACACCGGGGAGCTGTTTTTT
- TRBJ1-2 TRBV5-1 many CASSLVYGGYTF TGCGCCAGCAGCCTGGTTTACGGGGGCTACACCTTC
- TRBJ2-7 TRBV23-1 - CASTWDYEQYF TGCGCCAGCACCTGGGACTACGAGCAGTACTTC
- TRBJ2-7 TRBV10-3 many CAISALSGSSYEQYF TGTGCCATCAGTGCCCTTTCTGGGAGCTCCTACGAGCAGTACTTC
- TRBJ1-2 TRBV28 many CASRGSGYAKGYTF TGTGCCAGCAGAGGGTCAGGGTACGCGAAGGGCTACACCTTC
- TRBJ2-1 TRBV18 many CASSLDRVNEQFF TGTGCCAGCTCATTGGATAGGGTAAATGAGCAGTTCTTC
- TRBJ2-2 TRBV7-2 few CASSLVAGARTGELFF TGTGCCAGCAGCTTAGTCGCGGGGGCCAGGACCGGGGAGCTGTTTTTT
- TRBJ2-7 TRBV11-2 many CASSPSPSYEQYF TGTGCCAGCAGCCCGTCCCCTAGCTACGAGCAGTACTTC
TRBD1 TRBJ2-7 TRBV5-1 many CASSPVPGQGGYEQYF TGCGCCAGCAGCCCTGTGCCCGGACAGGGTGGTTACGAGCAGTACTTC
TRBD2 TRBJ2-3 TRBV20-1 - CSAVTLAVGDSDTQYF TGCAGTGCTGTAACACTAGCGGTGGGGGATAGTGATACGCAGTATTTT
- TRBJ2-7 TRBV20-1 many CSVSRGGISDEQYF TGCAGTGTCTCCCGAGGTGGAATAAGCGACGAGCAGTACTTC
- TRBJ1-4 TRBV20-1 many CSALIPSNEKLFF TGCAGTGCCTTAATCCCCTCTAATGAAAAACTGTTTTTT
- TRBJ2-2 TRBV11-1 many CASSWGPVSGANTGELFF TGTGCCAGCAGCTGGGGACCAGTTAGCGGTGCGAACACCGGGGAGCTGTTTTTT
- TRBJ2-1 TRBV11-2 many CASSPRRGDNEQFF TGTGCCAGCAGCCCTCGTAGGGGAGACAATGAGCAGTTCTTC